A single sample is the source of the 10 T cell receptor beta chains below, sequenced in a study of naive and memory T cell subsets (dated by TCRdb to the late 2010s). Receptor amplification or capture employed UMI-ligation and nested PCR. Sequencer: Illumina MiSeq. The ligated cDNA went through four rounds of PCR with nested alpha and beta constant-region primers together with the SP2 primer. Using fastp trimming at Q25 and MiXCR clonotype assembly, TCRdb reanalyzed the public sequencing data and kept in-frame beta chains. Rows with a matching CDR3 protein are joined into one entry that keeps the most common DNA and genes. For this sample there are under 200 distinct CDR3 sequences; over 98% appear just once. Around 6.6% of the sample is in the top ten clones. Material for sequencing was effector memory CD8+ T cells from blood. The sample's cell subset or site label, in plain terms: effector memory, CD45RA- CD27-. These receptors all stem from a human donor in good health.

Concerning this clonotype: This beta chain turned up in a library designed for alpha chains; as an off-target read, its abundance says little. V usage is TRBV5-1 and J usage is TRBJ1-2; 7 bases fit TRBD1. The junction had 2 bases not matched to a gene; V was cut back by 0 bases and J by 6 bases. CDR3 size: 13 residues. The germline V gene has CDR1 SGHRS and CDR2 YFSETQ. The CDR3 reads CASSLAQGDGYTF. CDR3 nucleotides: TGCGCCAGCAGCTTGGCGCAGGGGGATGGCTACACCTTC.

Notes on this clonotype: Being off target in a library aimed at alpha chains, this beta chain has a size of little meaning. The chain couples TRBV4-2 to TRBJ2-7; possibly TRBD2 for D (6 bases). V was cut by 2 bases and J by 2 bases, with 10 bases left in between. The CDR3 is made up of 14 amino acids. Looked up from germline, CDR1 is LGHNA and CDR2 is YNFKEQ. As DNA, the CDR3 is TGTGCCAGCAGCCAATCGGGAGTAACCTACGAGCAGTACTTC. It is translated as CASSQSGVTYEQYF.

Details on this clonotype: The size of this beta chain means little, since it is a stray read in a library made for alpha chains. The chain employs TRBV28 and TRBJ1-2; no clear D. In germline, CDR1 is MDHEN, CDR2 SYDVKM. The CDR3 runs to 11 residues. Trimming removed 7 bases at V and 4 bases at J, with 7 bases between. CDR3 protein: CASTSTYGYTF. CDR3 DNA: TGTGCCAGCACCTCCACCTATGGCTACACCTTC.

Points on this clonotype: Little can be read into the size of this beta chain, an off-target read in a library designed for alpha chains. This CDR3 is CSVEEGRRNEQFF. The CDR3 DNA reads as TGCAGCGTTGAAGAAGGACGTCGCAATGAGCAGTTCTTC. V and J are TRBV29-1 and TRBJ2-1; D not certain. V lost 0 bases to trimming and J lost 6 bases, with 9 bases between them. Germline CDR1 is SQVTM and CDR2 is ANQGSEA. The CDR3 spans 13 residues.

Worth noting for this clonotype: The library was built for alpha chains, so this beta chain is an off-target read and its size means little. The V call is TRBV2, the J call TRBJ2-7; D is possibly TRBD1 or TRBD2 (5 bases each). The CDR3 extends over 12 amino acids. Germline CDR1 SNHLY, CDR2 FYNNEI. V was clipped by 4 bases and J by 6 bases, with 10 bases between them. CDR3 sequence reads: CASSARGGEQYF. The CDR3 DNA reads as TGTGCCAGCAGTGCCCGTGGGGGCGAGCAGTACTTC.

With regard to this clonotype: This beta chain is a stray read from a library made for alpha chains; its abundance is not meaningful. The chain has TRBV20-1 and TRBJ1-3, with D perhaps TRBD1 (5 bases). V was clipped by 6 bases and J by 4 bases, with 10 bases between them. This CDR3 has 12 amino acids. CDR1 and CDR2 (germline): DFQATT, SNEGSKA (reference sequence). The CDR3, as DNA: TGCAGTGCCCGTGGGGACGGAAACACCATATATTTT. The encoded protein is CSARGDGNTIYF.

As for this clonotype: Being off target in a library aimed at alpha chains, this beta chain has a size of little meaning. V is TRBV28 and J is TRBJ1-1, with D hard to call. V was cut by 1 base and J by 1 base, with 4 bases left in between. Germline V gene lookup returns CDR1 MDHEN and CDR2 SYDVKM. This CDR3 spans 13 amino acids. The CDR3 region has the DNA TGTGCCAGCAGTTTATATGGGAACACTGAAGCTTTCTTT. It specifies CASSLYGNTEAFF. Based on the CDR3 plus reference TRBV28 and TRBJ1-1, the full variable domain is DVKVTQSSRYLVKRTGEKVFLECVQDMDHENMFWYRQDPGLGLRLIYFSYDVKMKEKGDIPEGYSVSREKKERFSLILESASTNQTSMYLCASSLYGNTEAFFGQGTRLTVV.

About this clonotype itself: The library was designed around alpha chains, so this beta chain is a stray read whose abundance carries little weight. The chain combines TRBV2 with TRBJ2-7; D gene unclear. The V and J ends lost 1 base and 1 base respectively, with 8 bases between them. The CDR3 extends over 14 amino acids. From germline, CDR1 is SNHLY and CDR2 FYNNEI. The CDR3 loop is CASSEEARSYEQYF. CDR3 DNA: TGTGCCAGCAGTGAAGAGGCCAGGTCCTACGAGCAGTACTTC.

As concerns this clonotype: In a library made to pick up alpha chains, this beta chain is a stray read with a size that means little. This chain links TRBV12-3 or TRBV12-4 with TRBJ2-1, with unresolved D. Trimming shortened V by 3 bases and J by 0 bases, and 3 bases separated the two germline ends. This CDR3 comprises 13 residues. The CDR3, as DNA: TGTGCCAGCAGTTTGAGCTCCTACAATGAGCAGTTCTTC. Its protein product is CASSLSSYNEQFF.

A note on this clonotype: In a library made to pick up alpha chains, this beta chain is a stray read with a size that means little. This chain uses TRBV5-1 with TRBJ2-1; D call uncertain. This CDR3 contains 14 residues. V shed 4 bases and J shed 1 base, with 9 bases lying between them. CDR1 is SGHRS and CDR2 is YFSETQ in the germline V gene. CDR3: CASSEGGSYNEQFF. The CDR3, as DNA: TGCGCCAGCAGCGAAGGCGGATCCTACAATGAGCAGTTCTTC.